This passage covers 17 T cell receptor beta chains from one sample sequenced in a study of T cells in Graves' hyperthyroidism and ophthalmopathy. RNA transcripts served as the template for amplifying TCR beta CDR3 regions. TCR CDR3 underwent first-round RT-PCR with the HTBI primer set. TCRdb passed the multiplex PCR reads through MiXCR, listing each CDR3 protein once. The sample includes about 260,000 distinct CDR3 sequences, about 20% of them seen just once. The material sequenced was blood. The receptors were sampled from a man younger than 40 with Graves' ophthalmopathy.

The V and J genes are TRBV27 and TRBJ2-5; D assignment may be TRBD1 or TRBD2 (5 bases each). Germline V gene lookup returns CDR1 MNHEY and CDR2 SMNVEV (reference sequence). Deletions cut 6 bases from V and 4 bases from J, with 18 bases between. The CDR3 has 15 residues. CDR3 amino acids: CASSLSGAGRETQYF. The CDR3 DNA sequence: TGTGCCAGCAGCCTGAGTGGGGCAGGGAGAGAGACCCAGTACTTC.

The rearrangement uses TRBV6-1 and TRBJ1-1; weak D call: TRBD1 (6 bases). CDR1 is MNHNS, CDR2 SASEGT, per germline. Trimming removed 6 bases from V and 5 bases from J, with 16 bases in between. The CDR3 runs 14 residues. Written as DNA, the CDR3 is TGTGCCAGCAGCGAACAGGGTCAGGGGACTGAAGCTTTCTTT. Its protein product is CASSEQGQGTEAFF.

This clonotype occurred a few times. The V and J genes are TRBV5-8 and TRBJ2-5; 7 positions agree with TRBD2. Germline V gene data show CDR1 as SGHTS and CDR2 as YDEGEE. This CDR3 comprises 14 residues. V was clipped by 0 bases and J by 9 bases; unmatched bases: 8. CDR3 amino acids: CASSLVAERGAQYF. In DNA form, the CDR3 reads TGTGCCAGCAGCTTGGTGGCCGAGCGGGGAGCCCAGTACTTC.

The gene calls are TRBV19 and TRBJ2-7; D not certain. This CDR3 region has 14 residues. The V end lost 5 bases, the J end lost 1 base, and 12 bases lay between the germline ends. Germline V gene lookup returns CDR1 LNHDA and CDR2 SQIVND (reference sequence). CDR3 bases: TGTGCCAGTAGTCCCCGGACGAGGTCCTACGAGCAGTACTTC. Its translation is CASSPRTRSYEQYF. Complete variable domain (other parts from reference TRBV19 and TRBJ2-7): DGGITQSPKYLFRKEGQNVTLSCEQNLNHDAMYWYRQDPGQGLRLIYYSQIVNDFQKGDIAEGYSVSREKKESFPLTVTSAQKNPTAFYLCASSPRTRSYEQYFGPGTRLTVT.

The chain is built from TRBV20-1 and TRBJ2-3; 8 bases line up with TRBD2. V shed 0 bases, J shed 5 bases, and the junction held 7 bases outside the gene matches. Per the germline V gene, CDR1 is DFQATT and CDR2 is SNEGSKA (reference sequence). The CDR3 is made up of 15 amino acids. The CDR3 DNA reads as TGCAGTGCTAGAGATTCAGCGGGAGCGGGAGATACGCAGTATTTT. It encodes CSARDSAGAGDTQYF.

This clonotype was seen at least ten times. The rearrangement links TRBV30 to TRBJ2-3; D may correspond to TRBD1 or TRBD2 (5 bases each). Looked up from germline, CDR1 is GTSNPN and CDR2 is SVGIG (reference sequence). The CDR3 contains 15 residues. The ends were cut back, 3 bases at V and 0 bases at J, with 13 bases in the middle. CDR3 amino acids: CAWSRGGTSTDTQYF. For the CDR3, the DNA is TGTGCCTGGAGCCGGGGCGGAACTAGCACAGATACGCAGTATTTT.

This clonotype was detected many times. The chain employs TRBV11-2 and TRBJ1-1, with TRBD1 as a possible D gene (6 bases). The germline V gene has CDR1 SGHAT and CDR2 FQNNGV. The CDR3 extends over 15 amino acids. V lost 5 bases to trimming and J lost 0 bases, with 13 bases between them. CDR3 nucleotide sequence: TGTGCCAGCAGCCTCAACAGGGCTTTGAACACTGAAGCTTTCTTT. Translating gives CASSLNRALNTEAFF.

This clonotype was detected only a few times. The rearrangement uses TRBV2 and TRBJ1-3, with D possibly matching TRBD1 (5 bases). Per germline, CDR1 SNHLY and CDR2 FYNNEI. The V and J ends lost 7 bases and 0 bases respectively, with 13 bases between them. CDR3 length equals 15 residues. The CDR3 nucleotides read TGTGCCAGCAACGAACAGGAGGTCTCTGGAAACACCATATATTTT. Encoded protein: CASNEQEVSGNTIYF.

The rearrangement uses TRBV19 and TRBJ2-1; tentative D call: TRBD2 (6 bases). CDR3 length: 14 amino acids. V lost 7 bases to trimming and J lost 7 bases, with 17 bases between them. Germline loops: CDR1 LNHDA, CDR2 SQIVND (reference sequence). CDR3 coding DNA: TGTGCCAGTAATCGGGGGAGTTTAACTAATGAGCAGTTCTTC. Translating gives CASNRGSLTNEQFF.

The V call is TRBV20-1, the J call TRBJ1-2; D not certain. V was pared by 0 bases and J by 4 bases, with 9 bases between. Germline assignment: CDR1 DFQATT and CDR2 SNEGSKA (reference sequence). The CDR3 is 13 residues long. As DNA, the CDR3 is TGCAGTGCTAGAGATCCAGCGAGCTATGGCTACACCTTC. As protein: CSARDPASYGYTF.

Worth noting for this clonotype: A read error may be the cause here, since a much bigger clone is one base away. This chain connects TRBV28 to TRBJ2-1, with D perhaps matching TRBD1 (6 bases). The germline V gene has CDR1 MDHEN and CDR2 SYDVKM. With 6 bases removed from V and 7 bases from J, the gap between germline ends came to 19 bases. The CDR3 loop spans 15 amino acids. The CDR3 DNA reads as TGTGCCAGCAGGTTGAGGGGGTTCCTAGGGAATGAGCAGTTCTTC. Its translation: CASRLRGFLGNEQFF.

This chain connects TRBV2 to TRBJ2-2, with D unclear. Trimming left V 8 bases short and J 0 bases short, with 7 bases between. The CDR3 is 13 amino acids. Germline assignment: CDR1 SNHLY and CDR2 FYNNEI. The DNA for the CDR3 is TGTGCCAGCGTACCCTCGAACACCGGGGAGCTGTTTTTT. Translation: CASVPSNTGELFF.

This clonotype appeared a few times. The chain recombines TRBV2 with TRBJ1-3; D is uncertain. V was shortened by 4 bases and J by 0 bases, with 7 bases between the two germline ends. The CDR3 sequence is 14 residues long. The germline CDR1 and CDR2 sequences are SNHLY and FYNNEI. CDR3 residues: CASSADLSGNTIYF. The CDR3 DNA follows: TGTGCCAGCAGTGCGGACCTCTCTGGAAACACCATATATTTT.

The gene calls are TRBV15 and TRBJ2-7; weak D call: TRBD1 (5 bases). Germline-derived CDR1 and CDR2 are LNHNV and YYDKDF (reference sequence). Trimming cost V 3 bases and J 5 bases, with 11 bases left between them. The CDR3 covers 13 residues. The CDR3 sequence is CATSRTVGNEQYF. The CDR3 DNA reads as TGTGCCACCAGCAGGACAGTGGGTAACGAGCAGTACTTC.

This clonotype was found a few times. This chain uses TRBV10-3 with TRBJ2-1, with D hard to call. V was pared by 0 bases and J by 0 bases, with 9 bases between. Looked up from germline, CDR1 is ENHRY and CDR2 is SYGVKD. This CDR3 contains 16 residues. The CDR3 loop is CAISESVFRSYNEQFF. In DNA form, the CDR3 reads TGTGCCATCAGTGAGTCGGTTTTTCGCTCCTACAATGAGCAGTTCTTC.

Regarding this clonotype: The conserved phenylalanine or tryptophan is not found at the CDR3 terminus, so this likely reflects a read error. For the CDR3, the DNA is TGCGCCAGCAGCTTCGGGAATCTCTACGAGCAGTACCTC. Amino acid sequence: CASSFGNLYEQYL. The chain links TRBV5-1 to TRBJ2-7, with D possibly matching TRBD2 (5 bases). CDR3 size: 13 residues. V was shortened by 2 bases and J by 3 bases, with 9 bases between the two germline ends. Germline V CDR1 and CDR2: SGHRS, YFSETQ.

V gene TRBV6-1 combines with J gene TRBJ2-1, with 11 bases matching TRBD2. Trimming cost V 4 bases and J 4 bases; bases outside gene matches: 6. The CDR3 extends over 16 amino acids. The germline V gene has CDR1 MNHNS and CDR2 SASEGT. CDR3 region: CASSVRLAGWYNEQFF. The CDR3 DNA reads TGTGCCAGCAGTGTAAGACTAGCGGGATGGTACAATGAGCAGTTCTTC.